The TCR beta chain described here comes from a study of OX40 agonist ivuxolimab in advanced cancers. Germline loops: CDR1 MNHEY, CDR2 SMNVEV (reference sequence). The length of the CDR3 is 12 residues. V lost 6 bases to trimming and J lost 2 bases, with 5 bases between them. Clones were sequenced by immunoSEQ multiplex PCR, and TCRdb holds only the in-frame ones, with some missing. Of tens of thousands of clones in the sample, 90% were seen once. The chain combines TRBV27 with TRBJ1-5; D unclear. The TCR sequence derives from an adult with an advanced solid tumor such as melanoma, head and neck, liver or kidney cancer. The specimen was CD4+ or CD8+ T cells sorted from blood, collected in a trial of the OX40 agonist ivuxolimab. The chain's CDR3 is CASRIGNQPQHF. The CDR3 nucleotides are TGTGCCAGCAGAATCGGCAATCAGCCCCAGCATTTT.